This T cell receptor (beta chain) was captured in a study of control samples from healthy donors and cancer patients. Generated by immunoSEQ multiplex PCR, the TCRdb table keeps only in-frame clones and is missing some. The table shows 75,000 to 100,000 clones, with about 86% occurring only once. Germline V gives CDR1 SGHTA, CDR2 FQGNSA. J lost 10 bases, V lost 5 bases, and 7 bases had no gene match. CDR3 length: 13 residues. The sequence derives from a woman in her fifties or sixties in good health. The chain combines TRBV7-2 with TRBJ2-1; 8 bases are shared with TRBD1. Specimen: blood. The CDR3 DNA reads as TGTGCCAGCAGCCCAGGACAGGGTGGCGAGCAGTTCTTC. Its translation: CASSPGQGGEQFF.